The clone carrying this TCR beta chain was recorded a few times. Its matching antigen is unknown. This specimen comes from a study of T-cell memory formation after mild COVID-19. Background on the study: TCR clusters were mostly confined to one donor each. Study-level results: Among clones peaking at day 37 in the second wave, SARS-CoV-2 specificity remained unconfirmed. Clones that got smaller from day 15 to 85 had even CD4/CD8, while clones growing later tipped toward CD4+. Contracting clones localized mainly to CM and EM when CD4+ and mainly to EMRA when CD8+.

TCRdb re-called the 5' RACE reads with MiXCR, one entry per CDR3 protein. The repertoire has 250,000 or so distinct CDR3 sequences, under 20% of them found once; the top ten carry about 23%. The CDR3 is 14 residues long. Looked up from germline, CDR1 is DFQATT and CDR2 is SNEGSKA (reference sequence). With 5 bases removed from V and 9 bases from J, the gap between germline ends came to 20 bases. The V and J genes are TRBV20-1 and TRBJ2-1, with D perhaps given as TRBD1 or TRBD2 (6 bases each). Sequenced input: PBMCs or a T cell subset sorted from them (not recorded which). The clonotype originates from a man younger than 30 who had mild COVID-19 (a few samples of this study predate the infection). Cell type and time point are not known. The CDR3 bases are TGCAGTGCTCCTCCGGGGGCAGGGAAGGGTGAGCAGTTCTTC. This codes for CSAPPGAGKGEQFF.